A single sample is the source of the 5 T cell receptor beta chains below, sequenced in a study of T-cell reconstitution after alpha-beta-depleted transplantation in children. Overall study results and limits: The authors attributed T-cell counts and diversity one year after transplant mostly to newly produced T cells.

Unique molecular identifiers were incorporated when the TCRbeta library was constructed. TCRdb re-analysed the PCR reads in MiXCR, keeping a single row per CDR3 protein. Among around 270,000 distinct CDR3 sequences listed, approximately 7.3% were seen once. These TCRs are of unknown antigen specificity. The input for sequencing was peripheral blood, taken 360 days after TCRalphabeta/CD19-depleted stem cell transplant. Receptors were obtained from a female patient aged 2-15 years who had a stem cell transplant for Fanconi anemia, so the T cells may come from the graft donor.

This chain connects TRBV27 to TRBJ2-1; possible D gene TRBD2, 5 bases. Looked up from germline, CDR1 is MNHEY and CDR2 is SMNVEV (reference sequence). The CDR3 is 12 residues long. With 8 bases removed from V and 9 bases from J, the gap between germline ends came to 14 bases. The CDR3 region is CASGTSFGEQFF. For the CDR3, the DNA is TGTGCCAGCGGTACTAGTTTTGGTGAGCAGTTCTTC.

This clonotype was seen more than once but under ten times. This chain uses TRBV30 with TRBJ1-2; the D is unclear. CDR1 is GTSNPN and CDR2 is SVGIG in the germline V gene (reference sequence). The V and J ends lost 4 bases and 7 bases respectively, with 19 bases between them. This CDR3 region has 14 residues. CDR3 nucleotides: TGTGCCTGGAACCTTCTCCGCGAGATAGGTGGCTACACCTTC. It specifies CAWNLLREIGGYTF.

At least ten counts were recorded for this clonotype. The V and J genes are TRBV10-3 and TRBJ2-3; D perhaps matches TRBD2 (5 bases). V lost 3 bases, J lost 1 base, and 11 bases lay in between. There are 15 residues in the CDR3. Germline assignment: CDR1 ENHRY and CDR2 SYGVKD. The CDR3 loop reads CAISDRGGRTDTQYF. The CDR3 DNA reads TGTGCCATCAGTGATCGGGGTGGGCGCACAGATACGCAGTATTTT.

The table lists this clonotype with many counts. This sequence joins TRBV6-1 and TRBJ1-2; D is undetermined. Trimming stripped 6 bases from V and 3 bases from J, with 11 bases between. This CDR3 contains 13 residues. Per germline, CDR1 MNHNS and CDR2 SASEGT. The CDR3 DNA sequence: TGTGCCAGCAGCTCGAGACCCTACTATGGCTACACCTTC. Amino acid sequence: CASSSRPYYGYTF.

The sample holds many counts of this clonotype. The chain couples TRBV5-1 to TRBJ2-4; D is possibly TRBD2 (6 bases). V lost 1 base to trimming and J lost 3 bases, with 20 bases between them. This CDR3 comprises 18 residues. Looked up from germline, CDR1 is SGHRS and CDR2 is YFSETQ. The CDR3 protein is CASSLYPPSTAGKNIQYF. DNA of the CDR3: TGCGCCAGCAGCTTGTACCCTCCTTCGACAGCGGGCAAAAACATTCAGTACTTC. The variable domain in full, completed from reference TRBV5-1 and TRBJ2-4, reads KAGVTQTPRYLIKTRGQQVTLSCSPISGHRSVSWYQQTPGQGLQFLFEYFSETQRNKGNFPGRFSGRQFSNSRSEMNVSTLELGDSALYLCASSLYPPSTAGKNIQYFGAGTRLSVL.